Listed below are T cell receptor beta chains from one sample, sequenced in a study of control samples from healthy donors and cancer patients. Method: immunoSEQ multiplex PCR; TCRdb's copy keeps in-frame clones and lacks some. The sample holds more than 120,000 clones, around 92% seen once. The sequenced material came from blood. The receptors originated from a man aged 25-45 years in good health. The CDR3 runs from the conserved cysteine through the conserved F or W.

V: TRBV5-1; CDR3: CASSLGAGVTGELFF
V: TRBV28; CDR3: CASSFLAAGTDYGYTF
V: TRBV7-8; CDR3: CASSLYGGVKYEQYF
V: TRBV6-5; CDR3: CASSYSGNEQFF
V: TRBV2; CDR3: CASSLTDQGDGYTF
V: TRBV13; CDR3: CASSTLAPGELFF
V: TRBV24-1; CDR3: CATSDPRGVGDTQYF
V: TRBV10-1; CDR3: CASSPGTKNTEAFF
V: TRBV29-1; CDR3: CSVEPAGGEAFF
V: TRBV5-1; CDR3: CASSLETDSNQPQHF
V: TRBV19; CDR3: CASSPQGATNEKLFF
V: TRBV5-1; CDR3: CASSATGGVQPQHF
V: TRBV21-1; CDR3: CASSKGSPYEQYF
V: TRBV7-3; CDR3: CASSLTGFAGANVLTF
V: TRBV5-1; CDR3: CASSLGTDSYEQYF
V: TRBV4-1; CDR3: CASSQPGPTSTDTQYF
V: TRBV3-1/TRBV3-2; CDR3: CASSQDRGDGYTF